One sample yielded the 28 T cell receptor beta chains listed below, sequenced in a study of cytomegalovirus exposure and HLA in healthy donors. This PCR relied on a set of 60 Vbeta primers and 13 Jbeta primers. Sequencing was performed with immunoSEQ multiplex PCR; in TCRdb, only in-frame clones are kept and a portion is missing. This table has over 150,000 clones, roughly 70% appearing once. Sequenced input: PBMCs. These receptors all stem from a woman aged 25 to 45 in good health and CMV-seronegative.

This sequence joins TRBV7-9 and TRBJ2-7, with 9 bases aligning to TRBD2. The CDR3 is 15 residues long. Germline CDR1 is SEHNR and CDR2 is FQNEAQ (reference sequence). Losses at the gene ends were 6 bases for V and 0 bases for J; bases not matched to a gene: 6. CDR3 protein: CASRPSGVGSYEQYF. CDR3 coding DNA: TGTGCCAGCAGGCCTAGCGGGGTGGGCTCCTACGAGCAGTACTTC.

The V call is TRBV19, the J call TRBJ1-3, with 9 bases identical to TRBD1. Germline V gene lookup returns CDR1 LNHDA and CDR2 SQIVND (reference sequence). This CDR3 is built from 14 residues. Losses at the gene ends were 10 bases for V and 2 bases for J; bases not matched to a gene: 6. The CDR3 DNA follows: TGTGCCACTAAGGACAGGGGCCCTGGAAACACCATATATTTT. The encoded protein is CATKDRGPGNTIYF.

The J gene is TRBJ2-7, the V gene TRBV4-1, with 8 bases lining up with TRBD2. The V segment lost 5 bases and the J segment 5 bases; nucleotides outside the gene matches: 11. The CDR3 extends over 15 amino acids. Germline values: CDR1 MGHRA, CDR2 YSYEKL. This CDR3 reads CASSSRPGGHDEQYF. DNA of the CDR3: TGCGCCAGCAGCTCCCGACCGGGAGGGCACGACGAGCAGTACTTC.

The V and J genes are TRBV14 and TRBJ2-3; D might be TRBD1 (5 bases). Germline V gene lookup returns CDR1 SGHDN and CDR2 FVKESK. CDR3 size: 15 residues. V lost 1 base to trimming and J lost 4 bases, with 12 bases between them. Here the CDR3 DNA reads TGTGCCAGCAGCCAAGTGGAGTTCAGGGCAGATACGCAGTATTTT. Translating gives CASSQVEFRADTQYF.

V is TRBV5-4 and J is TRBJ2-7; TRBD2 aligns across 9 bases. The CDR3 length is 15 residues. V lost 0 bases, J lost 4 bases, and 5 bases stayed unmatched. Per germline, CDR1 SGHNT and CDR2 YYREEE (reference sequence). The CDR3 nucleotides are TGTGCCAGCAGCTTGGCCGCGGGAGGGCCTTACGAGCAGTACTTC. It is translated as CASSLAAGGPYEQYF.

The chain recombines TRBV19 with TRBJ2-1; weak D call: TRBD1 (5 bases). V lost 0 bases to trimming and J lost 9 bases, with 9 bases between them. The CDR3 runs 13 residues. The germline CDR1 and CDR2 sequences are LNHDA and SQIVND (reference sequence). The CDR3 region is CASSIDLGVEQFF. The DNA of the CDR3 is TGTGCCAGTAGTATAGATCTAGGGGTTGAGCAGTTCTTC.

The rearrangement links TRBV7-5 to TRBJ2-3; the listed D gene, TRBD1, was not tested against the DNA. TRBV7-5 is classified as a pseudogene. The CDR3 has 15 residues. CDR3 nucleotides: TGTGTCAGAAGCTACCCAGGGGGTTACACAGATACGCAGTATTTT. This encodes CVRSYPGGYTDTQYF.

Notes on this clone: Germline and junction disagree at one end, which may indicate a read error. In the same sample, other DNA sequences code for this CDR3. The chain joins TRBV18 to TRBJ1-3; perhaps TRBD1 as D (6 bases). This CDR3 has 18 residues. Germline lookup yields CDR1 KGHSH and CDR2 LQKENI. CDR3 sequence reads: CASSQELTGRSAGNTIYF. The CDR3 DNA follows: TGTGCCAGCTCACAGGAGCTAACAGGGAGAAGTGCTGGGAACACCATATATTTT.

This sequence joins TRBV29-1 and TRBJ1-5; 10 nucleotides line up with TRBD1. Losses at the gene ends were 4 bases for V and 6 bases for J; bases not matched to a gene: 0. This CDR3 has 12 residues. Germline V gene sequence: CDR1 SQVTM, CDR2 ANQGSEA. The chain's CDR3 is CSVGTGGQPQHF. For the CDR3, the DNA is TGCAGCGTTGGGACAGGGGGTCAGCCCCAGCATTTT.

The V gene is TRBV7-9, the J gene TRBJ2-3, with unresolved D. The CDR3 is made up of 13 amino acids. V dropped 5 bases and J dropped 3 bases, with 9 bases sitting between them. CDR1 SEHNR and CDR2 FQNEAQ come from the germline V gene (reference sequence). CDR3 amino acids: CASSQESTDTQYF. The CDR3 coding sequence is TGTGCCAGCAGCCAGGAATCTACAGATACGCAGTATTTT.

The chain carries TRBV5-1 and TRBJ2-1; D perhaps matches TRBD2 (6 bases). Per germline, CDR1 SGHRS and CDR2 YFSETQ. The CDR3 consists of 15 residues. Trimming pared 0 bases from V and 0 bases from J, leaving 7 bases between. CDR3 DNA sequence: TGCGCCAGCAGCTTGGACGGGAGCTCCTACAATGAGCAGTTCTTC. Amino acid sequence: CASSLDGSSYNEQFF.

The chain combines TRBV7-2 with TRBJ2-5; 10 bases align to TRBD2. The J call may be incorrect, as the DNA end agrees better with TRBJ2-7. This CDR3 spans 15 amino acids. Per germline, CDR1 SGHTA and CDR2 FQGNSA. The chain's CDR3 is CASSFLSGRAYEQYF. As DNA, the CDR3 is TGTGCCAGCAGCTTCCTAAGCGGGAGGGCCTACGAGCAGTACTTC.

The chain couples TRBV25-1 to TRBJ1-2; TRBD1 matches 9 bases. The CDR3 is 17 residues long. The germline V gene encodes CDR1 MGHDK and CDR2 SYGVNS. Trimming cost V 3 bases and J 0 bases; bases outside gene matches: 8. CDR3 loop: CASSDPGQGTSNYGYTF. The CDR3 DNA follows: TGTGCCAGCAGTGACCCCGGACAGGGGACGTCTAACTATGGCTACACCTTC.

This chain connects TRBV5-8 to TRBJ2-1, with D possibly being TRBD1 (5 bases). V lost 3 bases to trimming and J lost 5 bases, with 21 bases between them. The germline V gene has CDR1 SGHTS and CDR2 YDEGEE. CDR3 length equals 17 residues. The CDR3 DNA sequence: TGTGCCAGCAGCTGGGGCCCTGGCAGATACACGAACAATGAGCAGTTCTTC. It codes for CASSWGPGRYTNNEQFF.

The table lists this clone with a count of one. This chain links TRBV4-1 with TRBJ1-1, with D uncertain. This CDR3 comprises 15 residues. Trimming pared 0 bases from V and 1 base from J, leaving 9 bases between. Germline CDR1 is MGHRA and CDR2 is YSYEKL. The CDR3 DNA follows: TGCGCCAGCAGCCAAGAGTACAGTAGGAACACTGAAGCTTTCTTT. Its translation is CASSQEYSRNTEAFF.

The V call is TRBV11-2, the J call TRBJ1-2; D may be TRBD1 (6 bases). Germline loops: CDR1 SGHAT, CDR2 FQNNGV. This CDR3 is 15 amino acids long. V was shortened by 5 bases and J by 2 bases, with 15 bases between the two germline ends. The CDR3 DNA reads as TGTGCCAGCAGCCCACTGGGACACCCAAACTATGGCTACACCTTC. Translated: CASSPLGHPNYGYTF.

V gene TRBV28 combines with J gene TRBJ2-2; 11 bases align to TRBD2. The germline gives CDR1 MDHEN, CDR2 SYDVKM. The trim removed 5 bases at V and 7 bases at J, leaving 6 bases unmatched. This CDR3 comprises 15 residues. The CDR3 bases are TGTGCCAGCAGTAAGACTAGCGGGACGGGCGGGGAGCTGTTTTTT. Translating gives CASSKTSGTGGELFF.

The chain recombines TRBV5-4 with TRBJ1-2; D gene uncertain. Trimming cost V 4 bases and J 2 bases, with 9 bases left between them. The CDR3 runs 13 residues. Looked up from germline, CDR1 is SGHNT and CDR2 is YYREEE (reference sequence). CDR3 coding DNA: TGTGCCAGCAGCCGGGAGCCGAACTATGGCTACACCTTC. Translated, it gives CASSREPNYGYTF.

V is TRBV29-1 and J is TRBJ2-7; D might be TRBD1 (5 bases). Trimming pared 4 bases from V and 2 bases from J, leaving 15 bases between. Germline-derived CDR1 and CDR2 are SQVTM and ANQGSEA. The CDR3 runs to 14 residues. The chain's CDR3 is CSVAWRTGTYEQYF. Here the CDR3 DNA reads TGCAGCGTTGCCTGGAGAACAGGCACCTACGAGCAGTACTTC.

V usage is TRBV11-2 and J usage is TRBJ2-3; TRBD1 is a possible D gene (5 bases). Trimming cost V 0 bases and J 4 bases, with 11 bases left between them. There are 15 residues in the CDR3. Germline CDR1 reads SGHAT; CDR2 reads FQNNGV. CDR3 nucleotides: TGTGCCAGCAGCTTAGAGAATGGGGCGGCAGATACGCAGTATTTT. It yields the protein CASSLENGAADTQYF. The full variable domain, completed using reference TRBV11-2 and TRBJ2-3, is EAGVAQSPRYKIIEKRQSVAFWCNPISGHATLYWYQQILGQGPKLLIQFQNNGVVDDSQLPKDRFSAERLKGVDSTLKIQPAKLEDSAVYLCASSLENGAADTQYFGPGTRLTVL.

A remark on this clone: The sample carries other DNA sequences with the same CDR3. The chain is built from TRBV12-5 and TRBJ2-1, with 12 positions matching TRBD1. Germline assignment: CDR1 LGHNT and CDR2 FRNRAP. The CDR3 covers 16 residues. J lost 7 bases, V lost 6 bases, and 10 bases had no gene match. The CDR3 loop reads CASGPPGQGASNEQFF. The DNA for the CDR3 is TGTGCTAGTGGGCCGCCGGGACAGGGGGCGAGTAATGAGCAGTTCTTC.

Only one count was recorded for this clone. The genes are TRBV4-3 and TRBJ2-7; D is uncertain. Trimming stripped 0 bases from V and 5 bases from J, with 11 bases between. Germline lookup yields CDR1 LGHNA and CDR2 YSLEER. The CDR3 length is 14 residues. CDR3 DNA: TGCGCCAGCAGCCAAGACAGTCTTGCGGACGAGCAGTACTTC. This encodes CASSQDSLADEQYF.

Here the CDR3 reads CASTKERVGAEAFF. In nucleotides, the CDR3 is TGTGCCAGTACTAAGGAGCGGGTCGGCGCTGAAGCTTTCTTT. The rearrangement uses TRBV19 and TRBJ1-1; D is undetermined. The CDR3 is 14 residues long. V lost 7 bases and J 6 bases, leaving 18 bases between the germline ends. CDR1 and CDR2 (germline): LNHDA, SQIVND (reference sequence).

This clone was counted only a few times. This sequence joins TRBV12-5 and TRBJ2-5, with TRBD2 as a possible D gene (5 bases). The germline V gene has CDR1 LGHNT and CDR2 FRNRAP. This CDR3 comprises 13 residues. The germline V and J ends were trimmed by 1 base and 4 bases, with 7 bases remaining between them. In DNA, the CDR3 is TGTGCTAGTGGTTTGGCGGGGTCAGAGACCCAGTACTTC. Protein sequence: CASGLAGSETQYF.

This clone was observed once. The chain joins TRBV4-2 to TRBJ2-5; 13 bases are a match to TRBD2. Germline V lookup: CDR1 LGHNA, CDR2 YNFKEQ. V lost 5 bases and J lost 5; bases outside the gene matches: 8. This CDR3 contains 16 residues. The CDR3 bases are TGTGCCAGCAGCGCTCGGACTAGCGGGAGTGGGGAGACCCAGTACTTC. Protein sequence: CASSARTSGSGETQYF.

This chain uses TRBV19 with TRBJ2-2, with 7 bases lining up with TRBD2. Trimming removed 7 bases from V and 4 bases from J; junction bases left unmatched: 6. From germline, CDR1 is LNHDA and CDR2 SQIVND (reference sequence). The CDR3 sequence is 14 residues long. In DNA form, the CDR3 reads TGTGCCAGTACGAGGGAGGGATTCACCGGGGAGCTGTTTTTT. Translation: CASTREGFTGELFF.

This chain connects TRBV6-6 to TRBJ2-7; D is unresolved. Trimming removed 3 bases at V and 3 bases at J, with 9 bases between. The CDR3 is 13 amino acids. Germline V gives CDR1 MNHNY, CDR2 SVGAGI (reference sequence). DNA for the CDR3: TGTGCCAGCAGTTATGGGCTACTCTACGAGCAGTACTTC. Amino acids: CASSYGLLYEQYF.

The chain couples TRBV27 to TRBJ2-4; possibly TRBD2 for D (5 bases). Germline CDR1 MNHEY, CDR2 SMNVEV (reference sequence). V dropped 6 bases and J dropped 1 base, with 10 bases sitting between them. The CDR3 totals 14 residues. The CDR3 nucleotides read TGTGCCAGCAGGCCCTCGGGGGCCAAAAACATTCAGTACTTC. Translating gives CASRPSGAKNIQYF.